The clone carrying this T cell receptor (beta chain) was counted between two and nine times. Its antigen remains unknown. V was pared by 4 bases and J by 3 bases, with 8 bases of the junction left unmatched. The CDR3 sequence is 14 residues long. Per germline, CDR1 GTSNPN and CDR2 SVGIG (reference sequence). The sample is drawn from a study of beta chain features in type 1 diabetes. As every portion of the isolated RNA was reverse transcribed, the sequencing read expressed TCRB transcripts. Profiled with immunoSEQ multiplex PCR; TCRdb holds only in-frame clones, not every one. The sample lists fewer than 200,000 clones, about 13% occurring once. Study findings and constraints: Since sequencing was performed on cDNA, cells with high TCR expression could be over-represented. TCRB CDR3 length was moderately but significantly reduced in all four CD4+ subsets of Type 1 diabetes patients. Type 1 diabetes patients had fewer VDJ junction insertions and more deletions.

What was sequenced was central memory CD4+ T cells from blood. The sequence came from a woman between 18 and 30 years old in good health. The rearrangement links TRBV30 to TRBJ2-5, with 7 bases that match TRBD2. The CDR3 DNA reads TGTGCCTGGACTGTAGCGGGTAGTGAAGAGACCCAGTACTTC. Protein product: CAWTVAGSEETQYF.